One and the same sample provided the 17 T cell receptor beta chains below, sequenced in a study of siplizumab effects on memory and regulatory T cells. Produced via immunoSEQ multiplex PCR; TCRdb's table is partial and in-frame only. The sample gives approximately 100,000 clones, about 94% of which show up once; roughly 0.16% is in the top ten. The sequencing input was non-Treg CD4+ T cells sorted from blood. These receptors came from a human donor in good health.

The chain links TRBV18 to TRBJ2-3; D uncertain. CDR3 length: 14 amino acids. V lost 3 bases to trimming and J lost 6 bases, with 13 bases between them. Germline assignment: CDR1 KGHSH and CDR2 LQKENI. Here the CDR3 reads CASSPAKVPDTQYF. CDR3 sequence (DNA): TGTGCCAGCTCACCCGCTAAGGTCCCGGATACGCAGTATTTT.

This sequence joins TRBV27 and TRBJ2-7, with 8 bases that match TRBD1. The CDR3 spans 16 residues. With V trimmed by 2 bases and J by 3 bases, 9 bases remained unmatched. Germline CDR1 is MNHEY and CDR2 is SMNVEV (reference sequence). The CDR3 coding sequence is TGTGCCAGCAGTTTAGCTACCGGGACAGGCAACTACGAGCAGTACTTC. Its translation: CASSLATGTGNYEQYF.

The genes are TRBV5-1 and TRBJ2-3; 10 bases align to TRBD2. In germline, CDR1 is SGHRS, CDR2 YFSETQ. V was pared by 0 bases and J by 0 bases, with 7 bases of the junction left unmatched. The CDR3 spans 18 residues. The CDR3 bases are TGCGCCAGCAGCTTGGGCGCTAGCGGGGGCCATAGCACAGATACGCAGTATTTT. Protein: CASSLGASGGHSTDTQYF.

This CDR3 reads CASSQGSYNSPLHF. Written as DNA, the CDR3 is TGTGCCAGCAGCCAAGGCTCCTATAATTCACCCCTCCACTTT. The V and J genes are TRBV4-2 and TRBJ1-6; D gene ambiguous. V lost 1 base and J 0 bases, leaving 1 base between the germline ends. Germline assignment: CDR1 LGHNA and CDR2 YNFKEQ. The CDR3 totals 14 residues.

The chain is built from TRBV6-5 and TRBJ2-2, with TRBD2 matching over 8 bases. Trimming took 2 bases from V and 7 from J; bases not matched to a gene: 6. This CDR3 contains 15 residues. In germline, CDR1 is MNHEY, CDR2 SVGAGI. CDR3 region: CASSYGGGIIGELFF. CDR3 in DNA: TGTGCCAGCAGTTACGGCGGGGGGATTATCGGGGAGCTGTTTTTT.

The V gene is TRBV7-9, the J gene TRBJ1-2; D remains unclear. CDR3 length: 12 residues. The ends were cut back, 8 bases at V and 0 bases at J, with 7 bases in the middle. Germline loops: CDR1 SEHNR, CDR2 FQNEAQ (reference sequence). The DNA for the CDR3 is TGTGCCAGCGGCACAACTAACTATGGCTACACCTTC. Its protein is CASGTTNYGYTF.

About this clone: Germline and junction disagree at one end, which may indicate a read error. V usage is TRBV30 and J usage is TRBJ1-2; 12 nucleotides align to TRBD1. This CDR3 region has 14 residues. Germline loops: CDR1 GTSNPN, CDR2 SVGIG (reference sequence). The CDR3 region has the DNA TGCGTCTCCCGGGACAGGGGGCTGGGCTATGGCTACACCTTC. It yields the protein CVSRDRGLGYGYTF.

V and J are TRBV7-9 and TRBJ1-1; D gene uncertain. Germline-derived CDR1 and CDR2 are SEHNR and FQNEAQ (reference sequence). The CDR3 loop spans 16 amino acids. Trimming removed 2 bases from V and 1 base from J, with 14 bases in between. CDR3 protein: CASSLRGGQANTEAFF. The CDR3 nucleotides are TGTGCCAGCAGCTTACGGGGTGGCCAGGCGAACACTGAAGCTTTCTTT.

J is TRBJ2-1 and V is TRBV6-5, with 10 bases identical to TRBD1. The J segment lost 5 bases and the V segment lost 10 bases, leaving 8 bases of the junction unmatched. The CDR3 contains 14 residues. Germline CDR1 and CDR2: MNHEY and SVGAGI. This CDR3 reads CATRKGQGNNEQFF. CDR3 nucleotides: TGTGCCACCAGGAAGGGACAGGGGAACAATGAGCAGTTCTTC.

CDR3 amino acids: CASGFGETQYF. CDR3 sequence (DNA): TGTGCCAGTGGGTTTGGGGAGACCCAGTACTTC. The chain has TRBV19 and TRBJ2-5; D unclear. Trimming stripped 8 bases from V and 5 bases from J, with 9 bases between. The CDR3 length is 11 residues. Germline V CDR1 and CDR2: LNHDA, SQIVND (reference sequence).

The rearrangement joins TRBV7-3 to TRBJ1-5; no clear D. Trimming cost V 0 bases and J 0 bases, with 6 bases left between them. The CDR3 contains 15 residues. Germline values: CDR1 SGHTA, CDR2 FQGTGA. CDR3: CASSLTGGSNQPQHF. CDR3 nucleotides: TGTGCCAGCAGCTTAACGGGAGGTAGCAATCAGCCCCAGCATTTT. Full variable domain (rest looked up from reference TRBV7-3 and TRBJ1-5): GAGVSQTPSNKVTEKGKYVELRCDPISGHTALYWYRQSLGQGPEFLIYFQGTGAADDSGLPNDRFFAVRPEGSVSTLKIQRTERGDSAVYLCASSLTGGSNQPQHFGDGTRLSIL.

In DNA, the CDR3 is TGCGCCAGCAGCGGGACTAGCGGGGGGGCTTACAATGAGCAGTTCTTC. It translates to CASSGTSGGAYNEQFF. The chain has TRBV10-2 and TRBJ2-1, with 16 bases aligning to TRBD2. Germline V gene data show CDR1 as WSHSY and CDR2 as SAAADI. This CDR3 region has 16 residues. V lost 6 bases to trimming and J lost 4 bases; unmatched junction nucleotides: 3.

The chain is built from TRBV30 and TRBJ1-1; 7 nucleotides line up with TRBD1. The CDR3 sequence is 13 residues long. Per germline, CDR1 GTSNPN and CDR2 SVGIG (reference sequence). Germline trimming cut 4 bases from V and 5 bases from J; bases unmatched to any gene: 7. CDR3 protein: CAWMYRGRTEAFF. In nucleotides, the CDR3 is TGTGCCTGGATGTACAGGGGACGTACTGAAGCTTTCTTT.

The chain carries TRBV28 and TRBJ1-2; D ambiguous. This CDR3 region has 13 residues. CDR1 and CDR2 from the germline V gene are MDHEN and SYDVKM. V lost 5 bases to trimming and J lost 2 bases, with 9 bases between them. The CDR3 spells CASSLGLNYGYTF. The CDR3, as DNA: TGTGCCAGCAGTCTGGGATTGAACTATGGCTACACCTTC.

The chain couples TRBV6-5 to TRBJ1-1, with D unclear. The CDR3 is made up of 13 amino acids. V was pared by 6 bases and J by 3 bases, with 11 bases between. Germline values: CDR1 MNHEY, CDR2 SVGAGI. CDR3 in DNA: TGTGCCAGCAGACAGCAACCTTACACTGAAGCTTTCTTT. It is translated as CASRQQPYTEAFF.

This clone has just one count. V is TRBV2 and J is TRBJ1-2; TRBD1 aligns across 8 bases. CDR3 length: 13 residues. Looked up from germline, CDR1 is SNHLY and CDR2 is FYNNEI. V lost 5 bases to trimming and J lost 5 bases; unmatched junction nucleotides: 4. In DNA, the CDR3 is TGTGCCAGCAGTCTCGGACAGGGATATGGCTACACCTTC. It specifies CASSLGQGYGYTF.

This clone was seen just once. The genes are TRBV7-6 and TRBJ1-2, with TRBD1 identical over 7 bases. J was trimmed by 0 bases and V by 3 bases; bases with no gene match: 4. This CDR3 has 15 amino acids. Germline assignment: CDR1 SGHVS and CDR2 FNYEAQ. DNA for the CDR3: TGTGCCAGCAGCTTGGGACAGATCGCTAACTATGGCTACACCTTC. It specifies CASSLGQIANYGYTF. The whole variable domain, remainder taken from reference TRBV7-6 and TRBJ1-2, is GAGVSQSPRYKVTKRGQDVALRCDPISGHVSLYWYRQALGQGPEFLTYFNYEAQQDKSGLPNDRFSAERPEGSISTLTIQRTEQRDSAMYRCASSLGQIANYGYTFGSGTRLTVV.